This T cell receptor (beta chain) was captured by sequencing in a study of cytomegalovirus exposure and HLA in healthy donors. Researchers ran the PCR with 60 Vbeta and 13 Jbeta primers. Libraries were prepared by immunoSEQ multiplex PCR; TCRdb keeps only in-frame clonotypes and omits some of them. The repertoire has approximately 110,000 clones, approximately 15% of them found once; the top ten carry 1.9%. Germline V gene sequence: CDR1 MGHDK, CDR2 SYGVNS. The trim removed 8 bases at V and 1 base at J, leaving 6 bases unmatched. The length of the CDR3 is 14 residues. This clone was seen a handful of times. Antigen: not known. Study-level results: Solely CMV serostatus was available to characterize immune exposure.

V and J are TRBV25-1 and TRBJ2-5, with 8 bases fitting TRBD2. The sample was PBMCs. The receptor was derived from a young woman in good health and CMV-seronegative. This chain's CDR3 is CASGSSGPQETQYF. CDR3 in DNA: TGTGCCAGCGGGTCTAGCGGGCCCCAAGAGACCCAGTACTTC.